A single sample is the source of the 32 T cell receptor beta chains below, sequenced in a study of T cells in Graves' hyperthyroidism and ophthalmopathy. Amplified regions were TCR beta CDR3 sequences from RNA transcripts. Primed by the HTBI set, a first-round RT-PCR was run on the TCR CDR3. TCRdb analysed the multiplex PCR reads with MiXCR anew, one entry per CDR3 protein. The data show some 400,000 distinct CDR3 sequences, roughly 19% seen once. The sequenced material came from blood. The receptors were sampled from a woman aged 18-30 years with Graves' hyperthyroidism.

This clonotype was counted many times. The junction departs from the called germline gene at one end, perhaps through a read error. The chain couples TRBV12-3 or TRBV12-4 to TRBJ2-2, with a weak D call TRBD2 (6 bases). This CDR3 has 16 residues. The CDR3, as DNA: TGTGCCAGCAGCTTAGGCGGGGAGCTCATCACCGGGGAGCTGTTTTTT. This translates into CASSLGGELITGELFF.

This clonotype has at least ten counts. The CDR3 sequence: CATSPRRGVSGNTIYF. CDR3 nucleotide sequence: TGTGCCACCAGCCCACGGCGGGGGGTTTCTGGAAACACCATATATTTT. The chain is built from TRBV15 and TRBJ1-3, with a tentative D call TRBD1 (5 bases). This CDR3 comprises 16 residues. V gave up 5 bases and J gave up 1 base, with 15 bases separating them. Germline V gene lookup returns CDR1 LNHNV and CDR2 YYDKDF (reference sequence).

This clonotype was seen repeatedly, ten times or more. The V gene is TRBV7-2, the J gene TRBJ1-5; D perhaps matches TRBD1 (5 bases). Looked up from germline, CDR1 is SGHTA and CDR2 is FQGNSA. The CDR3 length is 15 residues. Trimming took off 6 bases at V and 3 bases at J, with 15 bases between the two ends. The CDR3 sequence is CASSKYAGDNQPQHF. CDR3 coding DNA: TGTGCCAGCAGTAAGTATGCGGGGGACAATCAGCCCCAGCATTTT.

This clonotype showed up many times. The CDR3 sequence: CASSQEGRGAYEQYF. The CDR3, as DNA: TGTGCCAGCAGCCAAGAAGGGCGGGGGGCCTACGAGCAGTACTTC. The V call is TRBV3-1, the J call TRBJ2-7; 8 nucleotides line up with TRBD2. Germline V lookup: CDR1 LGHDT, CDR2 YNNKEL (reference sequence). The CDR3 has 15 residues. V shed 0 bases, J shed 2 bases, and the junction held 3 bases outside the gene matches.

This clonotype was counted ten times or more. The chain employs TRBV5-1 and TRBJ1-2; D not resolved. The CDR3 has 14 residues. V was pared by 0 bases and J by 5 bases, with 11 bases between. CDR1 and CDR2 (germline): SGHRS, YFSETQ. The CDR3 is CASSLGQTTYGYTF. The CDR3 nucleotides are TGCGCCAGCAGCTTGGGCCAGACTACGTATGGCTACACCTTC.

This clonotype was counted many times. The V and J genes are TRBV30 and TRBJ2-2; TRBD2 might be the D (5 bases). Looked up from germline, CDR1 is GTSNPN and CDR2 is SVGIG (reference sequence). Trimming stripped 3 bases from V and 2 bases from J, with 10 bases between. The CDR3 sequence is 14 residues long. CDR3 in DNA: TGTGCCTGGAGGGAGGCGGCAAACACCGGGGAGCTGTTTTTT. This sequence encodes CAWREAANTGELFF. Combining the CDR3 with reference TRBV30 and TRBJ2-2 gives the whole variable domain SQTIHQWPATLVQPVGSPLSLECTVEGTSNPNLYWYRQAAGRGLQLLFYSVGIGQISSEVPQNLSASRPQDRQFILSSKKLLLSDSGFYLCAWREAANTGELFFGEGSRLTVL.

V gene TRBV4-2 combines with J gene TRBJ1-2; 9 positions agree with TRBD1. From germline, CDR1 is LGHNA and CDR2 YNFKEQ. J gave up 4 bases and V 4 bases, and 7 bases lay outside the gene matches. The CDR3 loop spans 15 amino acids. CDR3 nucleotide sequence: TGTGCCAGCAGCCGCCGACAGGGGGATAGCTATGGCTACACCTTC. It yields the protein CASSRRQGDSYGYTF.

There are many counts of this clonotype. The chain carries TRBV6-2 or TRBV6-3 and TRBJ1-5, with D unresolved. V lost 6 bases, J lost 5 bases, and 17 bases lay in between. The CDR3 contains 15 residues. The germline CDR1 and CDR2 sequences are MNHEY and SVGEGT. CDR3 sequence reads: CASSDPGSPDQPQHF. CDR3 DNA: TGTGCCAGCAGCGATCCGGGAAGCCCGGATCAGCCCCAGCATTTT.

This clonotype has only a few counts. The V gene is TRBV4-1, the J gene TRBJ1-5; no clear D. V dropped 2 bases and J dropped 3 bases, with 2 bases sitting between them. CDR1 is MGHRA, CDR2 YSYEKL, per germline. This CDR3 has 12 amino acids. The CDR3 region is CASSQINQPQHF. CDR3 nucleotide sequence: TGCGCCAGCAGCCAAATCAATCAGCCCCAGCATTTT.

In its sample, this clonotype was seen many times. The rearrangement joins TRBV5-5 to TRBJ1-5, with D maybe TRBD1 (6 bases). Between the trimmed V and J ends, which lost 4 bases and 8 bases, there was a span of 16 bases. Germline loops: CDR1 SGHKS, CDR2 YYEKEE (reference sequence). This CDR3 comprises 14 residues. This CDR3 reads CASSPGQWRKPQHF. Here the CDR3 DNA reads TGTGCCAGCAGCCCCGGACAGTGGAGGAAGCCCCAGCATTTT.

This clonotype was observed many times. The J gene is TRBJ1-2, the V gene TRBV7-2; tentative D call: TRBD1 (5 bases). The CDR3 has 14 amino acids. Germline CDR1 and CDR2: SGHTA and FQGNSA. Trimming shortened V by 3 bases and J by 2 bases, and 10 bases separated the two germline ends. The CDR3 loop reads CASSLDGGNYGYTF. The CDR3 DNA sequence: TGTGCCAGCAGCTTGGACGGGGGAAACTATGGCTACACCTTC.

The V gene is TRBV20-1, the J gene TRBJ2-5; D might be TRBD2 (6 bases). CDR1 and CDR2 (germline): DFQATT, SNEGSKA (reference sequence). V dropped 6 bases and J dropped 3 bases, with 14 bases sitting between them. The CDR3 runs to 13 residues. The CDR3 DNA reads TGCAGTGCGATACCGGGAGCTAAAGAGACCCAGTACTTC. This gives the protein CSAIPGAKETQYF.

The rearrangement links TRBV6-5 to TRBJ1-2, with a weak D call TRBD1 (6 bases). Germline V gene data show CDR1 as MNHEY and CDR2 as SVGAGI. This CDR3 is built from 14 residues. The V end was cut by 6 bases, the J end by 4 bases, with 15 bases between. CDR3 coding DNA: TGTGCCAGCAGCTACAAGACAGGATCCTATGGCTACACCTTC. Translating gives CASSYKTGSYGYTF.

This clonotype was seen many times. The V call is TRBV12-3 or TRBV12-4, the J call TRBJ2-7, with D hard to call. The CDR3 spans 12 residues. Trimming took off 2 bases at V and 7 bases at J, with 9 bases between the two ends. The CDR3 nucleotides read TGTGCCAGCAGTTTAATCTCAGGAGAGCAGTACTTC. Translating it yields CASSLISGEQYF.

The CDR3 reads CASSLALTPDSYGYTF. The CDR3 bases are TGTGCCAGCAGCTTAGCACTGACACCTGACAGCTATGGCTACACCTTC. The chain carries TRBV11-1 and TRBJ1-2, with D perhaps matching TRBD1 (5 bases). CDR3 length equals 16 residues. V lost 0 bases to trimming and J lost 4 bases, with 15 bases between them. The germline V gene has CDR1 SGHAT and CDR2 FQDESV (reference sequence).

This clonotype was found many times. The gene calls are TRBV6-1 and TRBJ1-5; D uncertain. Germline-derived CDR1 and CDR2 are MNHNS and SASEGT. The CDR3 has 13 residues. V lost 2 bases to trimming and J lost 8 bases, with 10 bases between them. CDR3 bases: TGTGCCAGCAGTGAATGGGGTAGTGAGCCCCAGCATTTT. It translates to CASSEWGSEPQHF.

This clonotype was observed at least ten times. The chain combines TRBV2 with TRBJ1-5; D perhaps matches TRBD1 (5 bases). The length of the CDR3 is 13 residues. CDR1 SNHLY and CDR2 FYNNEI come from the germline V gene. V was cut by 10 bases and J by 1 base, with 11 bases left in between. The CDR3 region has the DNA TGTGCCACCTCTGGGGGAAGCAATCAGCCCCAGCATTTT. Protein: CATSGGSNQPQHF.

There are many counts of this clonotype. This sequence joins TRBV20-1 and TRBJ2-7; 9 bases agree with TRBD1. Germline loops: CDR1 DFQATT, CDR2 SNEGSKA (reference sequence). The CDR3 sequence is 14 residues long. The junction had 9 bases not matched to a gene; V was cut back by 6 bases and J by 3 bases. CDR3 sequence: CSASRTGDFYEQYF. DNA of the CDR3: TGCAGTGCCTCCAGGACAGGGGACTTCTACGAGCAGTACTTC.

The chain carries TRBV20-1 and TRBJ1-1, with TRBD1 identical over 7 bases. Germline CDR1 is DFQATT and CDR2 is SNEGSKA (reference sequence). V gave up 7 bases and J gave up 0 bases; unmatched junction bases: 8. The CDR3 consists of 14 residues. CDR3 in amino acids: CSVPPGQMNTEAFF. CDR3 coding DNA: TGCAGTGTTCCCCCGGGACAGATGAACACTGAAGCTTTCTTT.

There are many counts of this clonotype. This chain joins TRBV3-1 and TRBJ2-2; D remains ambiguous. The CDR3 totals 12 residues. Germline V gene lookup returns CDR1 LGHDT and CDR2 YNNKEL (reference sequence). V was pared by 5 bases and J by 6 bases, with 7 bases between. The chain's CDR3 is CASSKAAGELFF. As DNA, the CDR3 is TGTGCCAGCAGCAAGGCGGCCGGGGAGCTGTTTTTT. The entire variable domain, with the rest obtained from reference TRBV3-1 and TRBJ2-2, is as follows: DTAVSQTPKYLVTQMGNDKSIKCEQNLGHDTMYWYKQDSKKFLKIMFSYNNKELIINETVPNRFSPKSPDKAHLNLHINSLELGDSAVYFCASSKAAGELFFGEGSRLTVL.

The chain is built from TRBV13 and TRBJ2-3; D may be TRBD1 (6 bases). The CDR3 sequence is 15 residues long. The germline V gene encodes CDR1 PRHDT and CDR2 FYEKMQ (reference sequence). Trimming shortened V by 5 bases and J by 4 bases, and 16 bases separated the two germline ends. For the CDR3, the DNA is TGTGCCAGCAGCCCCTCCCCAGGGGTGTCAGATACGCAGTATTTT. Translating gives CASSPSPGVSDTQYF.

This clonotype has at least ten counts. The chain is built from TRBV2 and TRBJ2-7; D remains ambiguous. Germline V gene sequence: CDR1 SNHLY, CDR2 FYNNEI. The CDR3 consists of 14 residues. With 8 bases removed from V and 0 bases from J, the gap between germline ends came to 14 bases. The CDR3 region has the DNA TGTGCCAGCGGTCTGGAGCTTTACTCCTACGAGCAGTACTTC. It translates to CASGLELYSYEQYF.

V gene TRBV6-1 combines with J gene TRBJ2-7; no clear D. Germline-derived CDR1 and CDR2 are MNHNS and SASEGT. V was trimmed by 0 bases and J by 5 bases, leaving 11 bases between them. The CDR3 runs 14 residues. The DNA for the CDR3 is TGTGCCAGCAGTGAAGCTCCGGGTCCGAACGAGCAGTACTTC. It is translated as CASSEAPGPNEQYF.

This clonotype was detected ten times or more. The V and J genes are TRBV20-1 and TRBJ1-2; D is perhaps TRBD1 (6 bases). The germline V and J ends were trimmed by 6 bases and 2 bases, with 7 bases remaining between them. The CDR3 consists of 11 residues. Germline loops: CDR1 DFQATT, CDR2 SNEGSKA (reference sequence). The CDR3 spells CSAGTNYGYTF. CDR3 DNA sequence: TGCAGTGCCGGGACAAACTATGGCTACACCTTC.

The chain is built from TRBV6-2 or TRBV6-3 and TRBJ1-5; TRBD1 might be the D (6 bases). Trimming took 2 bases from V and 5 from J, leaving 13 bases between them. This CDR3 is built from 15 residues. CDR1 and CDR2 (germline): MNHEY, SVGEGT. Here the CDR3 DNA reads TGTGCCAGCAGTTACACTAGGACAGCCTATCAGCCCCAGCATTTT. Its translation: CASSYTRTAYQPQHF.

This clonotype was counted many times. As DNA, the CDR3 is TGCGCCAGCAGCCCCAGTCACAGCTCTGGAAACACCATATATTTT. This translates into CASSPSHSSGNTIYF. This chain links TRBV4-1 with TRBJ1-3, with D uncertain. The CDR3 is 15 amino acids. Trimming cost V 4 bases and J 0 bases, with 10 bases left between them. Per the germline V gene, CDR1 is MGHRA and CDR2 is YSYEKL.

This clonotype has a count of ten or more. The chain is built from TRBV16 and TRBJ1-1; D is unresolved. Germline V gene sequence: CDR1 KGHSY, CDR2 FQNENV. Between the trimmed V and J ends, which lost 4 bases and 4 bases, there was a span of 25 bases. The CDR3 has 18 amino acids. The CDR3: CASSPNNFATALTTEAFF. In DNA form, the CDR3 reads TGTGCCAGCAGCCCGAATAACTTTGCGACGGCCCTGACCACTGAAGCTTTCTTT.

This clonotype came up many times. CDR3 bases: TGTGCCAGCAGTTACCCAGGGGGCAGGTACGAGCAGTACTTC. Its protein product is CASSYPGGRYEQYF. The gene calls are TRBV6-2 or TRBV6-3 and TRBJ2-7; 8 nucleotides agree with TRBD1. V lost 2 bases, J lost 4 bases, and 4 bases stayed unmatched. This CDR3 spans 14 amino acids. Germline loops: CDR1 MNHEY, CDR2 SVGEGT.

This clonotype was seen many times. The chain couples TRBV7-9 to TRBJ1-1, with 9 bases aligning to TRBD1. Trimming took 11 bases from V and 4 from J; bases not matched to a gene: 2. Germline V lookup: CDR1 SEHNR, CDR2 FQNEAQ (reference sequence). This CDR3 is 11 amino acids long. The CDR3 protein is CAGTGITEAFF. The CDR3 DNA follows: TGTGCCGGGACAGGGATCACTGAAGCTTTCTTT.

The sample holds many counts of this clonotype. V is TRBV5-1 and J is TRBJ2-7; D might be TRBD2 (7 bases). V lost 3 bases and J lost 1, with 17 bases in between. This CDR3 comprises 16 residues. CDR1 SGHRS and CDR2 YFSETQ come from the germline V gene. The CDR3 spells CASSSRGGPVSYEQYF. CDR3 coding DNA: TGCGCCAGCAGCTCAAGGGGGGGGCCCGTATCCTACGAGCAGTACTTC. The complete variable domain, with remaining parts taken from reference TRBV5-1 and TRBJ2-7, reads KAGVTQTPRYLIKTRGQQVTLSCSPISGHRSVSWYQQTPGQGLQFLFEYFSETQRNKGNFPGRFSGRQFSNSRSEMNVSTLELGDSALYLCASSSRGGPVSYEQYFGPGTRLTVT.

This clonotype came up many times. The rearrangement uses TRBV20-1 and TRBJ2-7; D gene uncertain. V was cut by 3 bases and J by 2 bases, with 8 bases left in between. The CDR3 spans 12 residues. Germline V gene data show CDR1 as DFQATT and CDR2 as SNEGSKA (reference sequence). For the CDR3, the DNA is TGCAGTGCTAGTGACCAAACCTACGAGCAGTACTTC. Its translation is CSASDQTYEQYF.

This clonotype was observed a few times. The chain employs TRBV2 and TRBJ1-5; D is unresolved. This CDR3 comprises 14 residues. From germline, CDR1 is SNHLY and CDR2 FYNNEI. The V and J ends lost 1 base and 9 bases respectively, with 13 bases between them. In nucleotides, the CDR3 is TGTGCCAGCAGTGAAGGCGCCCGTTTCGGGCCCCAGCATTTT. Encoded protein: CASSEGARFGPQHF.